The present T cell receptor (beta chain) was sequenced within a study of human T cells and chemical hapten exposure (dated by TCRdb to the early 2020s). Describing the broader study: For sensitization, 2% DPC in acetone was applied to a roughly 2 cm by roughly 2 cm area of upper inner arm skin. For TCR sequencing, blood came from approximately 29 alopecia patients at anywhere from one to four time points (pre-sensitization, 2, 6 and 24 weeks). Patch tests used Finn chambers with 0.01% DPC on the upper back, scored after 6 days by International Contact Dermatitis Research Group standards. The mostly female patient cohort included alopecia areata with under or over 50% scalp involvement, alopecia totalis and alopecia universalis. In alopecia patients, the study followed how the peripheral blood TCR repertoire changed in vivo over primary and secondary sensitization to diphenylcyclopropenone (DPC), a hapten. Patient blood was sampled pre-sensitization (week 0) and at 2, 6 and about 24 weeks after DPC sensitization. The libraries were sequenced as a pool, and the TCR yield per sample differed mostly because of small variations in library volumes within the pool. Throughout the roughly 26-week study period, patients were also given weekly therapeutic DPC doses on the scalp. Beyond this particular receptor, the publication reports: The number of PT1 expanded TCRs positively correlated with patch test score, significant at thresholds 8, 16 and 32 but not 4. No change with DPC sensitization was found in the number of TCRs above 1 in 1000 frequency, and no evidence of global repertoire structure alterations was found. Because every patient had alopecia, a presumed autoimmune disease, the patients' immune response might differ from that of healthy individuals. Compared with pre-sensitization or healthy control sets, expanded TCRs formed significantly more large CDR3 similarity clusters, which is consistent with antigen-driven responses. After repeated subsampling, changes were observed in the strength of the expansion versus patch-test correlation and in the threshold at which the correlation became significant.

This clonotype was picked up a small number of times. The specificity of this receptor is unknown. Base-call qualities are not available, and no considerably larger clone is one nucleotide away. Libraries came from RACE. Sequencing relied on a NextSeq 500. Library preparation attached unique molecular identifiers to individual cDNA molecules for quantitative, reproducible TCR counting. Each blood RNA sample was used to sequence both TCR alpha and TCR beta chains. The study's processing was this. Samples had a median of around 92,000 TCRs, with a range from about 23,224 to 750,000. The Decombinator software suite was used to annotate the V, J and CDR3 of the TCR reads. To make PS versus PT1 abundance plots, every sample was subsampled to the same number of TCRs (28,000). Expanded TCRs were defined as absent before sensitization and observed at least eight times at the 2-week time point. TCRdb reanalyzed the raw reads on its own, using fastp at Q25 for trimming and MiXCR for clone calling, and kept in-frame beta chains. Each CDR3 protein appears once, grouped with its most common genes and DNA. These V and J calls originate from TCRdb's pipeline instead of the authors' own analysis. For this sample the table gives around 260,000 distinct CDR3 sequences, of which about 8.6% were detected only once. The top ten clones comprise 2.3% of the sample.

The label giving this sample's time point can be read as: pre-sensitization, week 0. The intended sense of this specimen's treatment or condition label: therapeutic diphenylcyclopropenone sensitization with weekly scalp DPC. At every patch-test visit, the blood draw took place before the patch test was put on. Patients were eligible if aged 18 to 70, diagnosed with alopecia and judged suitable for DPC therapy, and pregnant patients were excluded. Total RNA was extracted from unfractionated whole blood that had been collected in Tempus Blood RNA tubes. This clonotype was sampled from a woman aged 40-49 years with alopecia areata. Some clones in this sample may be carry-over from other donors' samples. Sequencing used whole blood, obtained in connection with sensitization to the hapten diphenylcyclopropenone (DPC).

The base sequence is TGTGCCAGCAGTTCAGGGGGCCCGGGGAACACTGAAGCTTTCTTT. Translated, this gives CASSSGGPGNTEAFF. Recombination joined TRBV6-5 with TRBJ1-1, and TRBD1 matches 8 of the central bases. Including the terminal cysteine and phenylalanine, the CDR3 comprises 15 residues. CDR3 DNA is the only sequence kept; it has 45 bases, read in frame from the first base. For CDR1 and CDR2, the germline V gene lists MNHEY and SVGAGI. The germline V and J ends show losses of 4 bases and 1 base respectively, and no gene match explains 5 bases of the junction.